This T cell receptor (beta chain) comes out of a study of beta chain features in type 1 diabetes. Study summary: The patient and healthy donor groups were comparable for age, gender and cell yields.

The sequenced template was cDNA made from the entire isolated RNA. Profiled with immunoSEQ multiplex PCR; TCRdb holds only in-frame clones, not every one. The data hold fewer than 150,000 clones, with around 7% observed a single time. There are a few counts of this clone. Its antigen is not known. A single heparinised blood sample, averaging approximately 0.12 L, was obtained per donor. The germline gives CDR1 SGHDT, CDR2 YYEEEE. The CDR3 extends over 15 amino acids. V lost 0 bases and J 1 base, leaving 10 bases between the germline ends. Whole-study findings and limits: Moderate yet significant TCRB CDR3 shortening was seen in Type 1 diabetes patients in all four CD4+ subsets.

This sequence originates from a woman in her thirties in good health. The chain has TRBV5-6 and TRBJ1-1; D not resolved. Sequencing input: central memory CD4+ T cells from blood. The CDR3: CASSLAAGRNTEAFF. CDR3 bases: TGTGCCAGCAGCTTGGCAGCGGGCAGGAACACTGAAGCTTTCTTT.